This T cell receptor beta chain was identified during a study of T cell repertoires in cytomegalovirus infection. Study at large: It can be stated that public TCR beta signatures indicated CMV infection as well as a matching HLA type.

TCRdb processed the reads anew with MiXCR; each CDR3 protein has one entry. The table includes approximately 190,000 distinct CDR3 sequences, approximately 30% detected once. The length of the CDR3 is 12 residues. Trimming left V 6 bases short and J 6 bases short, with 9 bases between. Looked up from germline, CDR1 is SEHNR and CDR2 is FQNEAQ (reference sequence). Overall study findings and caveats: The cumulative frequency of public TCR beta families identified carriers of CMV plus the relevant HLA. Predominance within the ex vivo response was attributable to HLA-C-restricted CMV-specific TCR beta clonotypes.

This clonotype was found a few times. Its matching antigen is unknown. The source material was PBMCs. The receptor's source is a human donor in good health (CMV status not recorded). Some clones in this sample may be carry-over from other donors' samples. The V gene is TRBV7-9, the J gene TRBJ2-1; D is uncertain. CDR3 DNA sequence: TGTGCCAGCAGACATAGTTTCAATGAGCAGTTCTTC. This gives the protein CASRHSFNEQFF.